This T cell receptor (beta chain) emerged from a study of Ad26.COV2.S vaccination and SARS-CoV-2 variants. Sequencing used immunoSEQ multiplex PCR; TCRdb keeps in-frame clones, though not all of them. The sample carries approximately 450,000 clones, 90% recorded once. Treatment given: around 19 received Ad26.COV2.S at low or high dose, single or two shots; roughly five received placebo; per-sample allocation not given. Sampling happened 63 days after the first vaccine or placebo injection. This clone has only one observation. From germline, CDR1 is SGHTA and CDR2 FQGNSA. The CDR3 consists of 14 residues. With 1 base removed from V and 6 bases from J, the gap between germline ends came to 13 bases.

The receptor was isolated from a person between 18 and 60 years old who received the Ad26.COV2.S COVID-19 vaccine or a placebo. The specimen comprised peripheral blood, sampled in a trial of Ad26.COV2.S vaccine versus placebo. The chain combines TRBV7-2 with TRBJ2-7; D may be TRBD1 or TRBD2 (5 bases each). CDR3 sequence reads: CASSLGGTRIEQYF. The CDR3 DNA reads TGTGCCAGCAGCTTAGGTGGGACCCGCATCGAGCAGTACTTC.